The T cell receptor beta chain described here comes from a study of CD8 T cells in ankylosing spondylitis. General study results and limits: A TCR beta motif of roughly 8 highly homologous variants appeared characteristic of ankylosing spondylitis blood.

As the method for making TCR beta libraries, quantitative 5'-RACE with molecular barcodes was used. Each CDR3 protein gets one entry after TCRdb re-called the 5' RACE reads with MiXCR. The table includes roughly 350,000 distinct CDR3 sequences, 7% to 9% detected once. In regard to this clonotype: The antigen is undetermined.

This CDR3 spans 13 amino acids. V dropped 3 bases and J dropped 5 bases, with 10 bases sitting between them. CDR1 SEHNR and CDR2 FQNEAQ come from the germline V gene (reference sequence). Input material: blood, either unsorted or a sorted T cell fraction (not recorded which). The source is a male donor with ankylosing spondylitis. This rearrangement joins TRBV7-9 to TRBJ1-2, with TRBD1 as a possible D gene (6 bases). CDR3 amino acids: CASSFAGAYGYTF. CDR3 in DNA: TGTGCCAGCAGCTTTGCAGGGGCGTATGGCTACACCTTC.